The rows below give T cell receptor beta chains drawn from one sample of a study of blood T cells in healthy people across ages. TCRdb re-derived calls from the 5' RACE reads in MiXCR, one entry per CDR3 protein. The sample holds about 1.8 million distinct CDR3 sequences, 40% to 55% seen once. Sequenced input: blood. These receptors all stem from a woman between 40 and 50 years old in good health. Each CDR3 is given with its conserved first and last residue. A D gene is named only where the DNA matches it firmly. Some rows have no size entry. The others give once, few or many, or a class for an expanded clone.

J: TRBJ1-1; size: -; D: -; V: TRBV11-2; CDR3: CASRGGTGAFF; DNA: TGTGCCAGCAGGGGGGGGACGGGGGCTTTCTTT
J: TRBJ2-5; size: -; D: -; V: TRBV28; CDR3: CASRPRQLIETQYF; DNA: TGTGCCAGCAGACCCAGACAGTTAATAGAGACCCAGTACTTC
J: TRBJ2-5; size: few; D: -; V: TRBV27; CDR3: CASSQRGLAQETQYF; DNA: TGTGCCAGCAGCCAGAGGGGGTTGGCCCAAGAGACCCAGTACTTC
J: TRBJ1-1; size: once; D: -; V: TRBV10-3; CDR3: CAIRGSTGTEAFF; DNA: TGTGCCATCAGAGGGTCAACCGGGACTGAAGCTTTCTTT
J: TRBJ2-5; size: -; D: -; V: TRBV5-6; CDR3: CASSLGEFGETQYF; DNA: TGTGCCAGCAGCTTGGGGGAGTTCGGAGAGACCCAGTACTTC
J: TRBJ2-3; size: -; D: TRBD2; V: TRBV7-2; CDR3: CASSSRGGYVTQYF; DNA: TGTGCCAGCAGCTCCCGGGGGGGCTATGTTACGCAGTATTTT
J: TRBJ1-2; size: once; D: TRBD1; V: TRBV6-6; CDR3: CASTHGTVNGYTF; DNA: TGTGCCAGCACCCACGGGACAGTAAATGGCTACACCTTC
J: TRBJ2-7; size: few; D: -; V: TRBV27; CDR3: CASSVGGLDEQYF; DNA: TGTGCCAGCAGTGTTGGGGGGCTCGACGAGCAGTACTTC
J: TRBJ2-7; size: -; D: -; V: TRBV12-3/TRBV12-4; CDR3: CASSYQMGQGSPYEQYF; DNA: TGTGCCAGCAGTTATCAAATGGGCCAAGGTTCGCCCTACGAGCAGTACTTC
J: TRBJ2-2; size: -; D: -; V: TRBV6-2/TRBV6-3; CDR3: CASMDSSKTGELFF; DNA: TGTGCCAGCATGGACAGCAGTAAGACCGGGGAGCTGTTTTTT
J: TRBJ1-5; size: -; D: -; V: TRBV7-2; CDR3: CASSSSWGQPQHF; DNA: TGTGCCAGCAGCTCCTCCTGGGGGCAGCCCCAGCATTTT
J: TRBJ2-4; size: -; D: -; V: TRBV6-1; CDR3: CASSAATIQGYIQYF; DNA: TGTGCCAGCAGTGCGGCGACAATACAGGGTTACATTCAGTACTTC
J: TRBJ2-1; size: -; D: -; V: TRBV5-1; CDR3: CASSFPIGTNGGEQFF; DNA: TGCGCCAGCAGCTTTCCGATCGGGACGAATGGGGGTGAGCAGTTCTTC
J: TRBJ2-6; size: few; D: -; V: TRBV28; CDR3: CASTPSGQGSGANVLTF; DNA: TGTGCCAGCACCCCCTCTGGGCAGGGGTCTGGGGCCAACGTCCTGACTTTC
J: TRBJ1-2; size: -; D: TRBD1; V: TRBV19; CDR3: CASTYGGQGFYGYTF; DNA: TGTGCCAGTACCTACGGGGGACAGGGATTCTATGGCTACACCTTC
J: TRBJ2-1; size: few; D: -; V: TRBV12-3/TRBV12-4; CDR3: CASSFERGSSYNEQFF; DNA: TGTGCCAGCAGTTTTGAGAGGGGGAGCTCCTACAATGAGCAGTTCTTC
J: TRBJ2-7; size: -; D: -; V: TRBV7-9; CDR3: CASSPQRHYEQYF; DNA: TGTGCCAGCAGCCCACAGAGACACTACGAGCAGTACTTC
J: TRBJ1-2; size: -; D: -; V: TRBV3-1; CDR3: CASSQEWSPYGYTF; DNA: TGTGCCAGCAGCCAAGAATGGTCTCCCTATGGCTACACCTTC
J: TRBJ1-2; size: -; D: -; V: TRBV6-5; CDR3: CASSYGSPGNYGYTF; DNA: TGTGCCAGCAGTTACGGTTCCCCGGGAAACTATGGCTACACCTTC
J: TRBJ2-1; size: few; D: TRBD2; V: TRBV7-2; CDR3: CASSLGLLANEQFF; DNA: TGTGCCAGCAGCTTAGGGCTACTAGCGAATGAGCAGTTCTTC
J: TRBJ2-1; size: -; D: TRBD1; V: TRBV28; CDR3: CASTHRWTGGGNEQFF; DNA: TGTGCCAGCACCCACCGCTGGACAGGGGGGGGAAATGAGCAGTTCTTC
J: TRBJ1-6; size: -; D: -; V: TRBV4-1; CDR3: CASSQELNGNSPLHF; DNA: TGCGCCAGCAGCCAAGAATTGAACGGGAATTCACCCCTCCACTTT
J: TRBJ2-7; size: once; D: TRBD1; V: TRBV6-2/TRBV6-3; CDR3: CASTDRGRYEQYF; DNA: TGTGCCAGCACCGACAGGGGTAGGTACGAGCAGTACTTC
J: TRBJ2-3; size: -; D: TRBD1; V: TRBV15; CDR3: CATSGRQGPTDTQYF; DNA: TGTGCCACCAGCGGCCGACAGGGGCCTACAGATACGCAGTATTTT
J: TRBJ2-7; size: -; D: -; V: TRBV3-1; CDR3: CASSQDTTGREQYF; DNA: TGTGCCAGCAGCCAAGATACAACAGGACGCGAGCAGTACTTC
J: TRBJ2-1; size: -; D: -; V: TRBV7-2; CDR3: CASSHGTFNEQFF; DNA: TGTGCCAGCAGCCATGGGACATTTAATGAGCAGTTCTTC
J: TRBJ2-1; size: -; D: -; V: TRBV12-3/TRBV12-4; CDR3: CASSPDDEQFF; DNA: TGTGCCAGCAGCCCAGACGATGAGCAGTTCTTC
J: TRBJ2-2; size: -; D: -; V: TRBV2; CDR3: CATNGLTTGELFF; DNA: TGTGCCACCAACGGACTGACAACCGGGGAGCTGTTTTTT